One and the same sample provided the 28 T cell receptor beta chains below, sequenced in a study of cytomegalovirus exposure and HLA in healthy donors. With 60 Vbeta and 13 Jbeta primers, the PCR was carried out. Sequencing was performed with immunoSEQ multiplex PCR; in TCRdb, only in-frame clones are kept and a portion is missing. The sample contains about 120,000 clones, about 70% of which appear only once. What was sequenced was PBMCs. These receptors were collected from a human donor in good health.

The chain joins TRBV5-1 to TRBJ1-4; D possibly corresponds to TRBD1 (6 bases). Trimming removed 6 bases at V and 3 bases at J, with 15 bases between. The CDR3 consists of 15 residues. CDR1 and CDR2 from the germline V gene are SGHRS and YFSETQ. Here the CDR3 DNA reads TGCGCCAGCAAACGTACAGGGATAGCTAATGAAAAACTGTTTTTT. It encodes CASKRTGIANEKLFF.

The genes are TRBV19 and TRBJ1-1; D gene unclear. V was clipped by 11 bases and J by 3 bases, with 13 bases between them. The CDR3 loop spans 12 amino acids. Germline V lookup: CDR1 LNHDA, CDR2 SQIVND (reference sequence). The DNA for the CDR3 is TGTGCCTCCGGGGTCTTTTACACTGAAGCTTTCTTT. It is translated as CASGVFYTEAFF.

The table lists this clone with a count of one. The rearrangement links TRBV20-1 to TRBJ2-5; no clear D. This CDR3 has 11 amino acids. The germline CDR1 and CDR2 sequences are DFQATT and SNEGSKA (reference sequence). Trimming removed 6 bases from V and 5 bases from J, with 10 bases in between. CDR3 amino acids: CSATIQETQYF. In DNA form, the CDR3 reads TGCAGTGCCACGATTCAGGAGACCCAGTACTTC.

This clone was counted between two and nine times. The chain recombines TRBV28 with TRBJ1-1, with 7 bases matching TRBD1. The CDR3 is 13 residues long. The germline V gene has CDR1 MDHEN and CDR2 SYDVKM. The V segment lost 7 bases and the J segment 6 bases; nucleotides outside the gene matches: 8. The CDR3 DNA follows: TGTGCCAGCATCCATCTGACAGGGTCTGAAGCTTTCTTT. Amino acid sequence: CASIHLTGSEAFF.

This clone was seen a handful of times. At one boundary the junction diverges from the germline segment, which might be a read error. This chain connects TRBV7-9 to TRBJ1-2; possible D gene TRBD1, 6 bases. The CDR3 covers 15 residues. Germline loops: CDR1 SEHNR, CDR2 FQNEAQ (reference sequence). The CDR3 DNA follows: TGTGCCAGCAGCTTCGGCCAGGGGACTAATTATGGCTACACCTTC. It codes for CASSFGQGTNYGYTF.

The chain carries TRBV10-3 and TRBJ2-3; D unclear. The CDR3 is made up of 14 amino acids. From germline, CDR1 is ENHRY and CDR2 SYGVKD. V dropped 3 bases and J dropped 0 bases, with 7 bases sitting between them. The CDR3 protein is CAISESTSTDTQYF. The CDR3 DNA reads as TGTGCCATCAGTGAATCAACTAGCACAGATACGCAGTATTTT.

Turning to this clone: This sample includes further DNA sequences coding for the same CDR3. V is TRBV18 and J is TRBJ2-2; D is undetermined. Per germline, CDR1 KGHSH and CDR2 LQKENI. The CDR3 spans 14 residues. V was pared by 4 bases and J by 0 bases, with 6 bases between. The CDR3 region is CASSHFTNTGELFF. The CDR3 nucleotides are TGTGCCAGCTCACACTTTACGAACACCGGGGAGCTGTTTTTT. The full variable domain, its missing parts supplied by reference TRBV18 and TRBJ2-2, is NAGVMQNPRHLVRRRGQEARLRCSPMKGHSHVYWYRQLPEEGLKFMVYLQKENIIDESGMPKERFSAEFPKEGPSILRIQQVVRGDSAAYFCASSHFTNTGELFFGEGSRLTVL.

The chain employs TRBV5-1 and TRBJ2-4, with 9 bases matching TRBD2. CDR1 and CDR2 from the germline V gene are SGHRS and YFSETQ. This CDR3 is 19 amino acids long. Unmatched junction bases numbered 13, after V lost 1 base and J lost 2 bases. The CDR3: CASSLSSSGVGATKNIQYF. The DNA of the CDR3 is TGCGCCAGCAGCTTGAGCTCTAGCGGGGTTGGGGCGACCAAAAACATTCAGTACTTC.

This clone was counted once. J is TRBJ1-5 and V is TRBV15; D is possibly TRBD1 (6 bases). The CDR3 runs to 17 residues. V was shortened by 4 bases and J by 2 bases, with 18 bases between the two germline ends. In germline, CDR1 is LNHNV, CDR2 YYDKDF (reference sequence). This CDR3 reads CATSKTLQTGGNQPQHF. The DNA of the CDR3 is TGTGCCACCAGCAAGACCCTCCAGACAGGTGGCAATCAGCCCCAGCATTTT.

V usage is TRBV30 and J usage is TRBJ2-3, with D tentatively TRBD2 (5 bases). The CDR3 sequence is 15 residues long. From germline, CDR1 is GTSNPN and CDR2 SVGIG (reference sequence). Trimming removed 1 base from V and 6 bases from J, with 17 bases in between. CDR3 region: CAWSGGEGRLDTQYF. The CDR3 nucleotides read TGTGCCTGGAGTGGGGGTGAGGGTCGATTGGATACGCAGTATTTT. Looking up the rest from reference TRBV30 and TRBJ2-3 gives the full variable domain: SQTIHQWPATLVQPVGSPLSLECTVEGTSNPNLYWYRQAAGRGLQLLFYSVGIGQISSEVPQNLSASRPQDRQFILSSKKLLLSDSGFYLCAWSGGEGRLDTQYFGPGTRLTVL.

The rearrangement uses TRBV28 and TRBJ2-5; TRBD1 might be the D (5 bases). Trimming left V 6 bases short and J 0 bases short, with 8 bases between. The germline gives CDR1 MDHEN, CDR2 SYDVKM. The CDR3 totals 13 residues. The DNA of the CDR3 is TGTGCCAGCAGCTCAGGGTACCAAGAGACCCAGTACTTC. Its translation: CASSSGYQETQYF.

This clone was picked up a small number of times. The chain recombines TRBV6-5 with TRBJ1-2; 9 bases fit TRBD1. J gave up 3 bases and V 4 bases, and 3 bases lay outside the gene matches. Germline CDR1 MNHEY, CDR2 SVGAGI. The CDR3 length is 14 residues. The CDR3 protein is CASSWRDRDYGYTF. The CDR3, as DNA: TGTGCCAGCAGTTGGAGGGACAGGGACTATGGCTACACCTTC.

The chain employs TRBV19 and TRBJ2-5, with 8 nucleotides matching TRBD2. Germline CDR1 is LNHDA and CDR2 is SQIVND (reference sequence). V trimming: 6 bases; J trimming: 7 bases; junction bases outside the gene matches: 10. CDR3 length: 14 residues. The CDR3: CASSPPGGAVTQYF. The CDR3 DNA is TGTGCCAGTAGCCCCCCCGGGGGGGCGGTGACCCAGTACTTC.

The rearrangement uses TRBV9 and TRBJ1-6, with D maybe TRBD1 (6 bases). The germline CDR1 and CDR2 sequences are SGDLS and YYNGEE. V shed 3 bases and J shed 6 bases, with 16 bases lying between them. This CDR3 has 16 amino acids. Written as DNA, the CDR3 is TGTGCCAGCAGCGGTACCGGGACAAGTCCTAATTCACCCCTCCACTTT. It codes for CASSGTGTSPNSPLHF.

The CDR3 here is CASSVSGNSYEQYF. Here the CDR3 DNA reads TGTGCCAGCAGTGTGAGCGGGAACTCCTACGAGCAGTACTTC. This rearrangement joins TRBV6-1 to TRBJ2-7; 7 bases fit TRBD2. The length of the CDR3 is 14 residues. Trimming took 4 bases from V and 0 from J; bases not matched to a gene: 3. Germline V lookup: CDR1 MNHNS, CDR2 SASEGT.

In DNA form, the CDR3 reads TGTGCCAGCAGACGGGACAGGGTTACCTACGAGCAGTACTTC. It specifies CASRRDRVTYEQYF. The V gene is TRBV6-5, the J gene TRBJ2-7, with TRBD1 matching over 9 bases. The J segment lost 2 bases and the V segment lost 6 bases, leaving 5 bases of the junction unmatched. The CDR3 loop spans 14 amino acids. Germline CDR1 is MNHEY and CDR2 is SVGAGI.

The CDR3 region has the DNA TGTGCCAGCAGTTACGACAGGGCCTCCTACAATGAGCAGTTCTTC. Translation gives CASSYDRASYNEQFF. The chain joins TRBV6-5 to TRBJ2-1; TRBD1 agrees at 7 bases. Trimming cost V 2 bases and J 0 bases; bases outside gene matches: 1. This CDR3 has 15 amino acids. Germline CDR1 and CDR2: MNHEY and SVGAGI.

This clone was seen a single time. V is TRBV18 and J is TRBJ2-7, with 13 bases identical to TRBD2. Germline trimming cut 3 bases from V and 3 bases from J; bases unmatched to any gene: 5. Per the germline V gene, CDR1 is KGHSH and CDR2 is LQKENI. CDR3 size: 16 residues. The CDR3 loop reads CASSPLGTSGNYEQYF. The CDR3 DNA is TGTGCCAGCTCACCTCTCGGGACTAGCGGGAACTACGAGCAGTACTTC.

This clone was observed a single time. The rearrangement joins TRBV23-1 to TRBJ2-3; unclear D gene. TRBV23-1 is recorded as an ORF, its role being uncertain. There are 16 residues in the CDR3. Trimming shortened V by 2 bases and J by 0 bases, and 12 bases separated the two germline ends. The CDR3 spells CASSQSPQTSTDTQYF. The CDR3 DNA follows: TGCGCCAGCAGTCAAAGCCCACAGACCAGCACAGATACGCAGTATTTT.

This clone was recorded only once. This chain uses TRBV2 with TRBJ1-1; no definite D call. Germline V CDR1 and CDR2: SNHLY, FYNNEI. There are 16 residues in the CDR3. V was shortened by 0 bases and J by 0 bases, with 11 bases between the two germline ends. This CDR3 reads CASSEAVWPMNTEAFF. The CDR3 DNA reads as TGTGCCAGCAGTGAAGCAGTCTGGCCAATGAACACTGAAGCTTTCTTT.

The chain joins TRBV28 to TRBJ2-3; no reliable D call. The CDR3 spans 12 residues. V shed 6 bases and J shed 3 bases, with 7 bases lying between them. Per the germline V gene, CDR1 is MDHEN and CDR2 is SYDVKM. The CDR3 DNA is TGTGCCAGCAGCCAAACAACAGATACGCAGTATTTT. It yields the protein CASSQTTDTQYF. Variable domain in full (rest from reference TRBV28 and TRBJ2-3): DVKVTQSSRYLVKRTGEKVFLECVQDMDHENMFWYRQDPGLGLRLIYFSYDVKMKEKGDIPEGYSVSREKKERFSLILESASTNQTSMYLCASSQTTDTQYFGPGTRLTVL.

This clone showed up just a few times. The V call is TRBV30, the J call TRBJ2-6; maybe TRBD1 (6 bases). The V and J ends lost 6 bases and 9 bases respectively, with 27 bases between them. The CDR3 has 17 residues. Germline V CDR1 and CDR2: GTSNPN, SVGIG (reference sequence). The CDR3 region has the DNA TGTGCCTGCGCCGGACAGAGTGGACCCCCAGGGCTCAACGTCCTGACTTTC. It is translated as CACAGQSGPPGLNVLTF.

The rearrangement uses TRBV2 and TRBJ1-2, with 8 nucleotides matching TRBD1. The trim removed 6 bases at V and 4 bases at J, leaving 7 bases unmatched. CDR1 and CDR2 (germline): SNHLY, FYNNEI. The CDR3 runs to 14 residues. CDR3 amino acids: CASSHGQGGYGYTF. As DNA, the CDR3 is TGTGCCAGCAGCCACGGACAGGGCGGCTATGGCTACACCTTC.

This rearrangement joins TRBV6-6 to TRBJ2-2; D call uncertain. CDR3 length equals 13 residues. Trimming took 6 bases from V and 6 from J, leaving 11 bases between them. Per the germline V gene, CDR1 is MNHNY and CDR2 is SVGAGI (reference sequence). The DNA for the CDR3 is TGTGCCAGCAGCCAAGGCAGCGCCGGGGAGCTGTTTTTT. This gives the protein CASSQGSAGELFF.

The genes are TRBV4-3 and TRBJ2-7, with TRBD1 identical over 11 bases. CDR1 is LGHNA and CDR2 is YSLEER in the germline V gene. This CDR3 has 15 residues. V shed 5 bases and J 5 bases; nucleotides not matched to a gene: 8. CDR3 sequence: CASSTGTGGSNEQYF. The CDR3 DNA sequence: TGCGCCAGCAGCACGGGGACAGGGGGATCCAACGAGCAGTACTTC.

The chain combines TRBV30 with TRBJ1-1; 7 bases are shared with TRBD1. J was trimmed by 7 bases and V by 1 base; bases with no gene match: 9. The germline gives CDR1 GTSNPN, CDR2 SVGIG (reference sequence). The CDR3 covers 14 residues. The CDR3 DNA is TGTGCCTGGAGTGGGTCACGGGACAGAGGTGAAGCTTTCTTT. It codes for CAWSGSRDRGEAFF.

The gene calls are TRBV6-5 and TRBJ1-2; no clear D. CDR3 length: 13 amino acids. Trimming left V 8 bases short and J 1 base short, with 11 bases between. The V gene's germline CDR1 is MNHEY and CDR2 SVGAGI. The CDR3: CASSFVSNYGYTF. In nucleotides, the CDR3 is TGTGCCAGCTCTTTTGTCAGTAACTATGGCTACACCTTC.

In its sample, this clone was seen a few times. In DNA form, the CDR3 reads TGTGCCATCAGGGGGACAGGGCGTGAAGCTTTCTTT. As protein: CAIRGTGREAFF. The chain has TRBV10-3 and TRBJ1-1; 9 positions agree with TRBD1. V trimming: 6 bases; J trimming: 7 bases; junction bases outside the gene matches: 3. From germline, CDR1 is ENHRY and CDR2 SYGVKD. The CDR3 runs 12 residues.